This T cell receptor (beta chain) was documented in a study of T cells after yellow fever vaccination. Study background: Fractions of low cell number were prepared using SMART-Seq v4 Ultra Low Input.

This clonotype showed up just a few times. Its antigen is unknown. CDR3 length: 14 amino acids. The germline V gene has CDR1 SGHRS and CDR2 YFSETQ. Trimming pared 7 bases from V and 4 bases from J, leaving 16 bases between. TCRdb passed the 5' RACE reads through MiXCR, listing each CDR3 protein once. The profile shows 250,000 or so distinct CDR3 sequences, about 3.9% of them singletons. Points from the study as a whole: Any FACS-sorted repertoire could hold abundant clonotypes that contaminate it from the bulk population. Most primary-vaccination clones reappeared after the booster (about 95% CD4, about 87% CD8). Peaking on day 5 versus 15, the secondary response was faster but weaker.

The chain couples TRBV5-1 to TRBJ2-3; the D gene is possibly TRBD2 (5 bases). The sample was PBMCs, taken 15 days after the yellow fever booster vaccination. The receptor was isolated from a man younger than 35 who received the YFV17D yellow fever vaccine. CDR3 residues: CASRRGMYADTQYF. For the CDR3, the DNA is TGCGCCAGCCGACGGGGAATGTACGCAGATACGCAGTATTTT.